This entry concerns a single TCR beta chain. The length of the CDR3 is 12 residues. V was clipped by 5 bases and J by 5 bases, with 7 bases between them. The germline CDR1 and CDR2 sequences are MNHEY and SVGEGT. These data are taken from a study of blood T cell repertoires in COVID-19. The method was immunoSEQ multiplex PCR; TCRdb's version includes in-frame clones alone and lacks a portion of them. In the table there are roughly 330,000 clones, 88% of which are singletons. This chain joins TRBV6-2 or TRBV6-3 and TRBJ2-1, with a weak D call TRBD2 (5 bases). The TCR originated in a woman between 45 and 65 years old with active or convalescent COVID-19. The sample consisted of peripheral blood. CDR3 sequence reads: CASSTSNNEQFF. Written as DNA, the CDR3 is TGTGCCAGCAGTACTAGTAACAATGAGCAGTTCTTC.